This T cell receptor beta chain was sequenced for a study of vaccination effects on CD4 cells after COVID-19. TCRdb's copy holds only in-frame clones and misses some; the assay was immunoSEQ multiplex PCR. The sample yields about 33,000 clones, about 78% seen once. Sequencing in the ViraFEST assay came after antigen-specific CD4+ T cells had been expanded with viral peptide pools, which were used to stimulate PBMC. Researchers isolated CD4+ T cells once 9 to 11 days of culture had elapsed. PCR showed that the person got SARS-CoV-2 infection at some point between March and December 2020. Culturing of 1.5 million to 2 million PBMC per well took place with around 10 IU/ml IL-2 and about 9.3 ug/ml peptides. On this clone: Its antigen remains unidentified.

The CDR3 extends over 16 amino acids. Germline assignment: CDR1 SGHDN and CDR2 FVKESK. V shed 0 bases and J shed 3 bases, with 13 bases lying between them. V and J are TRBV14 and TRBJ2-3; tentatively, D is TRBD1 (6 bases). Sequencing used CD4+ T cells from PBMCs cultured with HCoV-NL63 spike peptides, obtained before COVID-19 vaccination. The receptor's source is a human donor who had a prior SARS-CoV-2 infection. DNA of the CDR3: TGTGCCAGCAGCCAAGATTTGAACAGGGCAACAGATACGCAGTATTTT. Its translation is CASSQDLNRATDTQYF.